This T cell receptor beta chain emerged from a study of neoadjuvant anti-PD-1 for oral cavity cancer. Some clones are missing from TCRdb's copy, which holds only in-frame ones; the method was immunoSEQ multiplex PCR. The table has approximately 37,000 clones, around nine tenths seen once; the top ten hold around 3.2%. The V gene's germline CDR1 is ENHRY and CDR2 SYGVKD. The CDR3 length is 14 residues. Trimming stripped 2 bases from V and 5 bases from J, with 12 bases between. Sequenced here: PBMCs, sampled before nivolumab (anti-PD-1) treatment. The rearrangement joins TRBV10-3 to TRBJ1-1, with D possibly being TRBD1 (5 bases). This TCR was sampled from a person between 40 and 80 years old with oral cavity squamous cell carcinoma. This CDR3 is CAISEAGAGTEAFF. Here the CDR3 DNA reads TGTGCCATCAGTGAGGCCGGGGCAGGAACTGAAGCTTTCTTT.